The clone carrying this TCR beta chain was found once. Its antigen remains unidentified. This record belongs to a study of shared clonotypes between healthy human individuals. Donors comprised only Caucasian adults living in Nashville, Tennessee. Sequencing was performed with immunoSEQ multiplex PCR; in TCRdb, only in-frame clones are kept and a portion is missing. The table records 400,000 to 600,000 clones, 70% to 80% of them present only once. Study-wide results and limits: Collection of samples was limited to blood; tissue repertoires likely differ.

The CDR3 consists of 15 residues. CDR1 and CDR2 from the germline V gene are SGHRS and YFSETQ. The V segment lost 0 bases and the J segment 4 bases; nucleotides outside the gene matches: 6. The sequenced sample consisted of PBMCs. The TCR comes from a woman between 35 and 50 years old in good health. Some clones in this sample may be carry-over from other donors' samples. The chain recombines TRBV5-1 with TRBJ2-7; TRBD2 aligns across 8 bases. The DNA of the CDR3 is TGCGCCAGCAGCTTGGTTGTAGCGGGATTATACGAGCAGTACTTC. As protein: CASSLVVAGLYEQYF.